A selection of T cell receptor beta chains follows, all from one sample in a study of response to subunit inactivated influenza vaccine. TCRdb ran MiXCR on the RT-PCR reads and lists one entry per CDR3 protein. The profile covers about 520,000 distinct CDR3 sequences, with about 10% appearing a single time and around 12% taken by the ten largest. The material was PBMCs from blood, obtained roughly 48 days after vaccination. The source is a man aged 45 to 65 who received an inactivated influenza vaccine. Both conserved end residues are part of each CDR3. Each record gives: J gene, D gene, V gene, clone size, CDR3 protein, CDR3 DNA. D genes are given only for firm matches. Expanded clones get a size class; other rows say once, few or many, or leave the size out.

J gene: TRBJ2-7
D gene: -
V gene: TRBV7-8
clone size: -
CDR3 protein: CASSLRAPGLLSSYEQYF
CDR3 DNA: TGTGCCAGCAGCTTACGGGCGCCAGGACTACTGAGCTCCTACGAGCAGTACTTC

J gene: TRBJ2-4
D gene: -
V gene: TRBV4-3
clone size: few
CDR3 protein: CASSQAVLAKNIQYF
CDR3 DNA: TGCGCCAGCAGCCAAGCAGTCCTAGCCAAAAACATTCAGTACTTC

J gene: TRBJ2-1
D gene: TRBD2
V gene: TRBV7-6
clone size: many
CDR3 protein: CASSSGTSSNEQFF
CDR3 DNA: TGTGCCAGCAGCAGCGGGACTAGTAGTAATGAGCAGTTCTTC

J gene: TRBJ2-5
D gene: TRBD2
V gene: TRBV6-2/TRBV6-3
clone size: -
CDR3 protein: CASSYGLAGQETQYF
CDR3 DNA: TGTGCCAGCAGTTACGGACTAGCGGGGCAAGAGACCCAGTACTTC

J gene: TRBJ2-5
D gene: TRBD2
V gene: TRBV28
clone size: -
CDR3 protein: CASSRPRTSQETQYF
CDR3 DNA: TGTGCCAGCAGCCGACCCCGGACTAGCCAAGAGACCCAGTACTTC

J gene: TRBJ2-2
D gene: -
V gene: TRBV6-2/TRBV6-3
clone size: -
CDR3 protein: CASSYWVTGELFF
CDR3 DNA: TGTGCCAGCAGTTATTGGGTTACCGGGGAGCTGTTTTTT

J gene: TRBJ2-3
D gene: -
V gene: TRBV10-3
clone size: many
CDR3 protein: CAISETDTQYF
CDR3 DNA: TGTGCCATCAGTGAAACAGATACGCAGTATTTT

J gene: TRBJ2-2
D gene: -
V gene: TRBV18
clone size: many
CDR3 protein: CASSPGGLTGELFF
CDR3 DNA: TGTGCCAGCTCACCAGGGGGTCTCACCGGGGAGCTGTTTTTT

J gene: TRBJ2-1
D gene: TRBD2
V gene: TRBV20-1
clone size: few
CDR3 protein: CSARDLAGRYNEQFF
CDR3 DNA: TGCAGTGCTAGAGACCTAGCGGGGAGGTACAATGAGCAGTTCTTC

J gene: TRBJ2-5
D gene: -
V gene: TRBV6-2/TRBV6-3
clone size: -
CDR3 protein: CASSYGGRPQYF
CDR3 DNA: TGTGCCAGCAGTTACGGGGGGAGGCCCCAGTACTTC

J gene: TRBJ1-4
D gene: TRBD1
V gene: TRBV4-3
clone size: few
CDR3 protein: CASGSGQLNEKLFF
CDR3 DNA: TGCGCCAGCGGCTCGGGACAGTTAAATGAAAAACTGTTTTTT

J gene: TRBJ2-1
D gene: -
V gene: TRBV25-1
clone size: few
CDR3 protein: CATRERVYNEQFF
CDR3 DNA: TGTGCCACGAGGGAGCGGGTCTACAATGAGCAGTTCTTC

J gene: TRBJ2-1
D gene: -
V gene: TRBV6-2/TRBV6-3
clone size: few
CDR3 protein: CASRDGNNEQFF
CDR3 DNA: TGTGCCAGCAGAGACGGAAACAATGAGCAGTTCTTC

J gene: TRBJ2-7
D gene: TRBD2
V gene: TRBV11-2
clone size: many
CDR3 protein: CASSLPGGHEQYF
CDR3 DNA: TGTGCCAGCAGCCTACCGGGGGGTCACGAGCAGTACTTC

J gene: TRBJ2-2
D gene: TRBD1
V gene: TRBV7-2
clone size: -
CDR3 protein: CASSPQGWTGELFF
CDR3 DNA: TGTGCCAGCAGCCCACAGGGGTGGACCGGGGAGCTGTTTTTT

J gene: TRBJ2-7
D gene: -
V gene: TRBV27
clone size: few
CDR3 protein: CASSPTGGPWKEQYF
CDR3 DNA: TGTGCCAGCAGTCCAACCGGGGGTCCCTGGAAAGAGCAGTACTTC

J gene: TRBJ2-3
D gene: TRBD2
V gene: TRBV20-1
clone size: many
CDR3 protein: CSASLAGDGTDTQYF
CDR3 DNA: TGCAGTGCCAGTCTAGCGGGAGATGGGACAGATACGCAGTATTTT

J gene: TRBJ1-1
D gene: -
V gene: TRBV5-1
clone size: many
CDR3 protein: CASSSRAGTSSNTEAFF
CDR3 DNA: TGCGCCAGCAGCTCTCGGGCAGGGACCTCGTCGAACACTGAAGCTTTCTTT

J gene: TRBJ2-5
D gene: TRBD2
V gene: TRBV11-2
clone size: few
CDR3 protein: CASSLAVSGGGTQYF
CDR3 DNA: TGTGCCAGCAGCTTAGCGGTCTCGGGGGGAGGGACCCAGTACTTC

J gene: TRBJ2-1
D gene: -
V gene: TRBV5-1
clone size: -
CDR3 protein: CASSPQGYTEQFF
CDR3 DNA: TGCGCCAGCAGCCCCCAGGGGTATACTGAGCAGTTCTTC

J gene: TRBJ2-1
D gene: -
V gene: TRBV5-1
clone size: few
CDR3 protein: CASSNRPTSHNEQFF
CDR3 DNA: TGCGCCAGCAGCAACCGCCCAACAAGCCACAATGAGCAGTTCTTC

J gene: TRBJ2-1
D gene: TRBD1
V gene: TRBV4-1
clone size: -
CDR3 protein: CASSQGTGPRSYNEQFF
CDR3 DNA: TGCGCCAGCAGCCAAGGGACAGGGCCTCGGTCCTACAATGAGCAGTTCTTC

J gene: TRBJ2-5
D gene: -
V gene: TRBV15
clone size: -
CDR3 protein: CATSRGGVNQETQYF
CDR3 DNA: TGTGCCACCAGTCGAGGCGGGGTCAACCAAGAGACCCAGTACTTC

J gene: TRBJ1-6
D gene: -
V gene: TRBV12-3/TRBV12-4
clone size: many
CDR3 protein: CASTSGSGSPLHF
CDR3 DNA: TGTGCCAGCACGTCAGGGTCTGGCTCACCCCTCCACTTT

J gene: TRBJ1-2
D gene: -
V gene: TRBV12-3/TRBV12-4
clone size: -
CDR3 protein: CASSLVRGGYGYTF
CDR3 DNA: TGTGCCAGCAGTTTAGTCAGGGGCGGCTATGGCTACACCTTC

J gene: TRBJ2-5
D gene: -
V gene: TRBV20-1
clone size: many
CDR3 protein: CSASGIRRETQYF
CDR3 DNA: TGCAGTGCTAGTGGAATCCGTCGAGAGACCCAGTACTTC

J gene: TRBJ2-1
D gene: TRBD2
V gene: TRBV29-1
clone size: many
CDR3 protein: CSVEDLSLAGVYNEQFF
CDR3 DNA: TGCAGCGTTGAAGATCTTAGCCTAGCGGGAGTATACAATGAGCAGTTCTTC

J gene: TRBJ2-7
D gene: TRBD2
V gene: TRBV3-1
clone size: -
CDR3 protein: CASSQYAGGTYEQYF
CDR3 DNA: TGTGCCAGCAGCCAATATGCGGGAGGGACCTACGAGCAGTACTTC

J gene: TRBJ1-6
D gene: -
V gene: TRBV6-5
clone size: few
CDR3 protein: CASSYSMGDNSPLHF
CDR3 DNA: TGTGCCAGCAGTTACTCGATGGGGGACAATTCACCCCTCCACTTT

J gene: TRBJ2-5
D gene: -
V gene: TRBV7-9
clone size: few
CDR3 protein: CASSFTRGQETQYF
CDR3 DNA: TGTGCCAGCAGCTTCACTCGAGGCCAAGAGACCCAGTACTTC

J gene: TRBJ1-6
D gene: -
V gene: TRBV20-1
clone size: once
CDR3 protein: CSARGSVKSPLHF
CDR3 DNA: TGCAGTGCTAGAGGATCCGTAAAATCACCCCTCCACTTT

J gene: TRBJ2-2
D gene: -
V gene: TRBV7-2
clone size: -
CDR3 protein: CASSLGQFTGKLFF
CDR3 DNA: TGTGCCAGCAGCTTAGGACAGTTCACCGGGAAGCTGTTTTTT

J gene: TRBJ1-5
D gene: -
V gene: TRBV7-9
clone size: -
CDR3 protein: CASSSGLAQGQPQHF
CDR3 DNA: TGTGCCAGCAGCTCGGGCCTCGCCCAGGGACAGCCCCAGCATTTT

J gene: TRBJ2-5
D gene: -
V gene: TRBV7-2
clone size: -
CDR3 protein: CASSPNSRVETQYF
CDR3 DNA: TGTGCCAGCAGCCCAAACTCCAGGGTGGAGACCCAGTACTTC

J gene: TRBJ2-7
D gene: TRBD1
V gene: TRBV5-5
clone size: few
CDR3 protein: CASRGQGGNLYEQYF
CDR3 DNA: TGTGCCAGCAGGGGACAGGGGGGAAACCTCTACGAGCAGTACTTC

J gene: TRBJ2-7
D gene: -
V gene: TRBV5-1
clone size: -
CDR3 protein: CASSVVPAKRGASYEQYF
CDR3 DNA: TGCGCCAGCAGCGTGGTCCCGGCAAAGAGAGGGGCCTCCTACGAGCAGTACTTC

J gene: TRBJ2-7
D gene: TRBD2
V gene: TRBV7-2
clone size: -
CDR3 protein: CASRGSSGRYEQYF
CDR3 DNA: TGTGCCAGCAGAGGGAGTAGCGGGAGATACGAGCAGTACTTC

J gene: TRBJ2-1
D gene: TRBD2
V gene: TRBV5-6
clone size: few
CDR3 protein: CASREGTSGGNEQFF
CDR3 DNA: TGTGCCAGCAGGGAAGGGACTAGCGGGGGCAATGAGCAGTTCTTC

J gene: TRBJ2-2
D gene: -
V gene: TRBV5-1
clone size: many
CDR3 protein: CASSLAPGKNTGELFF
CDR3 DNA: TGCGCCAGCAGCTTGGCCCCAGGGAAGAACACCGGGGAGCTGTTTTTT

J gene: TRBJ2-5
D gene: -
V gene: TRBV20-1
clone size: -
CDR3 protein: CSARRQALETQYF
CDR3 DNA: TGCAGTGCTAGGAGACAGGCTCTGGAGACCCAGTACTTC

J gene: TRBJ2-7
D gene: -
V gene: TRBV29-1
clone size: -
CDR3 protein: CSVEGGPYEQYF
CDR3 DNA: TGCAGCGTTGAGGGGGGACCCTACGAGCAGTACTTC

J gene: TRBJ1-5
D gene: TRBD1
V gene: TRBV20-1
clone size: few
CDR3 protein: CSAHDRGRIGQPQHF
CDR3 DNA: TGCAGTGCACATGACAGGGGGCGAATAGGTCAGCCCCAGCATTTT

J gene: TRBJ2-1
D gene: -
V gene: TRBV12-3/TRBV12-4
clone size: many
CDR3 protein: CASSLEEVGEQFF
CDR3 DNA: TGTGCCAGCAGTTTGGAGGAGGTTGGTGAGCAGTTCTTC

J gene: TRBJ1-4
D gene: -
V gene: TRBV20-1
clone size: -
CDR3 protein: CSARERGHGEKLFF
CDR3 DNA: TGCAGTGCTAGAGAGAGGGGACATGGGGAAAAACTGTTTTTT

J gene: TRBJ2-3
D gene: -
V gene: TRBV6-2/TRBV6-3
clone size: -
CDR3 protein: CASSTPSGDTQYF
CDR3 DNA: TGTGCCAGCAGTACCCCTTCCGGAGATACGCAGTATTTT

J gene: TRBJ2-2
D gene: TRBD1
V gene: TRBV12-3/TRBV12-4
clone size: many
CDR3 protein: CASSDRVTGELFF
CDR3 DNA: TGTGCCAGCAGTGACAGGGTCACCGGGGAGCTGTTTTTT

J gene: TRBJ1-1
D gene: -
V gene: TRBV20-1
clone size: many
CDR3 protein: CSAPGTVSTEAFF
CDR3 DNA: TGCAGTGCTCCCGGGACGGTGAGCACTGAAGCTTTCTTT

J gene: TRBJ1-4
D gene: -
V gene: TRBV12-3/TRBV12-4
clone size: few
CDR3 protein: CASSYGTSFNEKLFF
CDR3 DNA: TGTGCCAGCAGCTACGGGACTAGTTTTAATGAAAAACTGTTTTTT

J gene: TRBJ1-3
D gene: -
V gene: TRBV7-2
clone size: -
CDR3 protein: CASSAQQGFSGNTIYF
CDR3 DNA: TGTGCCAGCAGCGCCCAACAGGGTTTCTCTGGAAACACCATATATTTT

J gene: TRBJ2-3
D gene: -
V gene: TRBV5-1
clone size: -
CDR3 protein: CASSLVEFTDTQYF
CDR3 DNA: TGCGCCAGCAGCTTGGTGGAGTTCACAGATACGCAGTATTTT

J gene: TRBJ1-2
D gene: -
V gene: TRBV20-1
clone size: few
CDR3 protein: CSAPGGMDGYTF
CDR3 DNA: TGCAGTGCACCCGGGGGGATGGATGGCTACACCTTC